This TCR beta chain was captured by sequencing in a study of blood T cell repertoires in COVID-19. Germline CDR1 MDHEN, CDR2 SYDVKM. Between the trimmed V and J ends, which lost 6 bases and 7 bases, there was a span of 15 bases. The CDR3 is 13 residues long. Sequencing used immunoSEQ multiplex PCR; TCRdb keeps in-frame clones, though not all of them. This sample carries hundreds of thousands of clones, 75% to 85% of them seen once, and the ten largest clones take roughly 8%. The receptor comes from a woman of 80 years or more with COVID-19, enrolled during active disease. V is TRBV28 and J is TRBJ2-5, with a tentative D call TRBD2 (5 bases). The sample consisted of peripheral blood. The CDR3 region is CASSLAGVGTQYF. In DNA, the CDR3 is TGTGCCAGCAGCCTGGCCGGGGTGGGGACCCAGTACTTC.